This entry describes one T cell receptor beta chain. Its antigen is unknown. The data derive from a study of CXCR3-negative and CXCR3-positive naive CD8 T cells (dated 2019 in TCRdb). Background on the whole study: In total, approximately 150 million TRB reads were obtained, corresponding to roughly 1.5 +/- 0.3 million reads per library. For the TRBV-TRBJ cluster analysis, the naive subsets came from roughly 5 donors, while the memory cells came from 3 donors. Data from 11 donors, pooled across two independent experiments, went into the diversity and physicochemical repertoire analyses.

The CDR3 sequence holds 15 residues, the cysteine and phenylalanine included. The DNA sequence is not available. CDR1 and CDR2, looked up from the germline V gene (reference sequence), are SEHNR and FQNEAQ. Points the paper makes about the study in general: Comparably high repertoire diversity was found in both naive subsets, whereas much lower repertoire diversity was found in memory CD8+ T cells. TRB CDR3s from CXCR3-positive naive cells showed higher hydrophobicity (lower Kidera factor 4), lower energy, and higher strength and volume indices than CXCR3-negative naive cells. Surface CD5, linked to self-reactivity in mice, was comparable between naive subsets; TCR interaction strength was therefore also inferred from TRB CDR3 physicochemical properties. Naive CXCR3-negative and CXCR3-positive cells from the same donor showed similar TRBV-TRBJ usage, whereas memory cells showed distinct patterns. Because CXCR3 expression was partially decreased after cryopreservation, freshly isolated PBMCs were used for most assays.

The sequencer was a NextSeq 550. The Human TCR Profiling Kit (MiLaboratory) was used to prepare UMI-labeled 5' RACE TRB cDNA libraries. The full amount of extracted RNA was used for cDNA synthesis, and the full amount of resulting cDNA was used for PCR amplification. The libraries were made side by side, with each library going through the same number of PCR cycles. For the original study's pipeline: With a requirement of at least two reads per UMI, MIGEC and MiXCR extracted about 50,000 +/- 10,000 unique UMI-labeled TRB cDNA molecules per library. An average of approximately 40,000 +/- 10,000 functional in-frame TRB CDR3 nucleotide clonotypes without stop codons was found per library. After each sample was downsampled to 5000 UMI-labeled TRB molecules, VDJtools was used to calculate diversity metrics such as normalized Shannon-Wiener and Chao1. For the central five CDR3 residues, VDJtools calculated physicochemical properties weighted by clonotype size, namely interaction energy, strength, volume and Kidera factor 4. TCRdb reprocessed the public reads and reports one entry per CDR3 protein sequence, without DNA. TCRdb, not the original authors, processed these V and J calls. The sample table records some 120,000 distinct CDR3 sequences. 0.36% of the sample rests with the top ten.

For every CD8+ T cell subset, under 350,000 cells were flow-sorted straight into RLT lysis buffer, and each subset was sorted in triplicate. Naive CD8+ T cells were defined stringently as CD45RO-CCR7+CD27+CD95- to exclude memory contaminants. Peripheral blood mononuclear cells were isolated from buffy coats by standard density gradient centrifugation. A FACSAria III was used to flow-sort naive CXCR3-negative and CXCR3-positive CD8+ T cells. Total RNA was extracted from sorted cells using an RNeasy Mini Kit. Material for sequencing was naive CXCR3+ CD8+ T cells from blood. The label giving this sample's cell subset or site can be read as: CD45RO-CCR7+CD27+CD95- naive CD8+ T cells expressing CXCR3 (TNR3+). This receptor was obtained from a human donor in good health. Some clones in this sample may be carry-over from other donors' samples. The rearranged segments are TRBV7-9 and TRBJ2-7; TCRdb's D gene call, TRBD1, goes unchecked for lack of DNA. The CDR3 is CASSLGGTGVHEQYF.